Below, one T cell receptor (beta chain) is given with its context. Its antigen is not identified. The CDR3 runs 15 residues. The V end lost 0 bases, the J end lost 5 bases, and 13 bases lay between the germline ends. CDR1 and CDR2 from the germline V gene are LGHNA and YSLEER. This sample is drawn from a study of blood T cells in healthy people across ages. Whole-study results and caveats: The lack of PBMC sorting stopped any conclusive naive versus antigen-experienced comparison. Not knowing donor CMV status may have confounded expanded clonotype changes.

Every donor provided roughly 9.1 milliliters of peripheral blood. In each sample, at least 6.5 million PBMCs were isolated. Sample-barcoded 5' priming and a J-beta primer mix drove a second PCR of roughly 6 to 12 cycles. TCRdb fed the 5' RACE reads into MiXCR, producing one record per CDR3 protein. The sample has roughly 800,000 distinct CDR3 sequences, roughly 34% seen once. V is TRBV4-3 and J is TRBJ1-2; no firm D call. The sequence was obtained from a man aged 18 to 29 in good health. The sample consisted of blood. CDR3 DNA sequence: TGCGCCAGCAGCCAAGATCTCGGAGCGGAGTATGGCTACACCTTC. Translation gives CASSQDLGAEYGYTF.